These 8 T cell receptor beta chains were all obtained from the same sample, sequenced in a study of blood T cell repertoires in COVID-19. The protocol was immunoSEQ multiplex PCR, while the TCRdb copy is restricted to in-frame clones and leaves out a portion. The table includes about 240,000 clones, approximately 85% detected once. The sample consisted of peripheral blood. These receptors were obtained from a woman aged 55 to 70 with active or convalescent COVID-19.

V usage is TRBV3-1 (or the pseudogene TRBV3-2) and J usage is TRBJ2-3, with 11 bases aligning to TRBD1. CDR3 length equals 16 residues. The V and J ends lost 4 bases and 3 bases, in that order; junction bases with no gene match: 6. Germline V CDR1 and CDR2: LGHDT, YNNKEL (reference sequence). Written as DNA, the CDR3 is TGTGCCAGCAGCCCTACGGGGACAGGGGGAACAGATACGCAGTATTTT. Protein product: CASSPTGTGGTDTQYF.

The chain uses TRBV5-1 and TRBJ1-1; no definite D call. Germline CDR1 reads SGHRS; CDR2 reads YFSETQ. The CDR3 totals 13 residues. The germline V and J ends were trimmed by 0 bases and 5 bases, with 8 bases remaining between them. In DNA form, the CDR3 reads TGCGCCAGCAGCTTGGTGGCAGAAACTGAAGCTTTCTTT. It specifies CASSLVAETEAFF. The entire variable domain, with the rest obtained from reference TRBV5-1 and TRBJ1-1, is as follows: KAGVTQTPRYLIKTRGQQVTLSCSPISGHRSVSWYQQTPGQGLQFLFEYFSETQRNKGNFPGRFSGRQFSNSRSEMNVSTLELGDSALYLCASSLVAETEAFFGQGTRLTVV.

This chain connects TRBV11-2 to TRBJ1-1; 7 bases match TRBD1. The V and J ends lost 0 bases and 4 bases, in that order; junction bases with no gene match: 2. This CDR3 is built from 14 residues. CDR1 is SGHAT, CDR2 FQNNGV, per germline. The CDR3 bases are TGTGCCAGCAGCTTAGACAGGGGGACCACTGAAGCTTTCTTT. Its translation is CASSLDRGTTEAFF.

CDR3 DNA sequence: TGTGCCAGCAGCCAAGACCCGACATGGGTCCGCACAGATACGCAGTATTTT. Encoded protein: CASSQDPTWVRTDTQYF. The V and J genes are TRBV14 and TRBJ2-3, with D unclear. The CDR3 contains 17 residues. Trimming left V 0 bases short and J 1 base short, with 14 bases between. CDR1 and CDR2 from the germline V gene are SGHDN and FVKESK.

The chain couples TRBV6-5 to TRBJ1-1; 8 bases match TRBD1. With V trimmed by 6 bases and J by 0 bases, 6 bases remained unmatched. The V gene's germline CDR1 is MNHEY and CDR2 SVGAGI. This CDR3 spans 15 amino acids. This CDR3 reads CASSHRDRMNTEAFF. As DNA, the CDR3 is TGTGCCAGCAGCCACCGGGACAGGATGAACACTGAAGCTTTCTTT.

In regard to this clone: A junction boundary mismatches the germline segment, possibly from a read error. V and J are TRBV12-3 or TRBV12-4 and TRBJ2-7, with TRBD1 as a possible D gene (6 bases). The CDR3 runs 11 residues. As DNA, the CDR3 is TGTGCCAGCAGTCTCGACAGGACCTTTAACTTC. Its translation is CASSLDRTFNF.

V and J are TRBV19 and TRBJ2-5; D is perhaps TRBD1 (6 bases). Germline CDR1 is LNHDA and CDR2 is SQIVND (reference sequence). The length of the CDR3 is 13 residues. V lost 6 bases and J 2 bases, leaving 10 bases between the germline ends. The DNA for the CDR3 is TGTGCCAGTAGACAACAGGGTCAAGAGACCCAGTACTTC. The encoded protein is CASRQQGQETQYF.

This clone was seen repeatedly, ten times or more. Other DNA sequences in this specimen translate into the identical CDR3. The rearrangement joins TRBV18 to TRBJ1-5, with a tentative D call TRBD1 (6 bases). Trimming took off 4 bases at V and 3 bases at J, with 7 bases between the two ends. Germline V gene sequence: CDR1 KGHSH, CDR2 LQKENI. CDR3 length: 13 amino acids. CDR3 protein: CASSRQDNQPQHF. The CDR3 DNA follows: TGTGCCAGCTCACGACAGGACAATCAGCCCCAGCATTTT.